This TCR beta chain was identified during a study of T cell responses to AZD1222 COVID-19 vaccine (dated by TCRdb to about 2021). Context from the whole study: A total of about 240 trial participants underwent TCR sequencing, of whom nearly 210 received two doses of AZD1222 and around 25 received two doses of the MenACWY control vaccine. Trial participants were enrolled by age into 18-55, 56-69 and 70-plus year subgroups, with approximately 150, 30 and 60 TCR-sequenced participants respectively.

Overall study outcomes, separate from this receptor: The 56-69-year group was small, and its depth increase did not reach significance, likely because of low power. After two AZD1222 doses, both the breadth and the depth of spike-specific TCRs were significantly higher than at day 0 and than in MenACWY recipients. No day 14 peak-response samples were available, so repertoires were characterized only after the peak T cell response. Conclusions about previously exposed vaccinees are limited because only five or six AZD1222 recipients were SARS-CoV-2 seropositive at baseline. Reportedly, almost half of the unique spike-specific TCRs recognized epitopes lying outside the regions that are mutated in the B.1.351 and B.1.1.7 variants. CD4 TCRs associated with the vaccine covered the entire spike protein, and the dominant responses were in regions 160-218 and 743-854. Participants were mostly white British, with more females than males. The authors suggested clonal diversity may have been underestimated.

Note on this clone: This clone's antigen is unknown. No base-level quality is on record; no much larger clone is a single base apart.

The CDR3 regions of human TCRbeta chains were analyzed by immunosequencing. Per the authors' processing: TCRs in the repertoires were compared against a reference library of SARS-CoV-2-specific TCRs that had been generated with the MIRA antigen-specificity platform. Breadth was defined as the fraction of unique TCRs that were SARS-CoV-2-associated. Depth was defined as the fraction of total T cells that were SARS-CoV-2-associated. Each spike-specific TCR was assigned to its reactive spike region and to a CD4 or CD8 class using the MIRA data. Log10-transformed breadth and depth values were compared by one-way ANOVA with Sidak's multiple comparisons tests. In its TCRdb copy, this immuneACCESS table keeps in-frame sequences only and misses some clones. Where compared with another copy, unresolved V genes explain less than half of these, and the others have no known cause. V and J calls and clone size are as listed in that table; D and trimming were resolved from the DNA. The sample table shows about 220,000 clones, and about 93% are seen once. Around 1% of the sample is taken by the ten largest.

The sample's time point label is to be understood as: baseline before first vaccination. Per the publication, the treatment or condition label means: meningococcal conjugate vaccine given as trial control. Samples from vaccinated people were obtained from the UK trials COV001 and COV002, which included a single-blind randomized controlled phase 2/3 trial of AZD1222 (ChAdOx1 nCoV-19) in healthy adults. Trial participant PBMC samples were collected at day 0 and day 28 after the second dose for TCRbeta chain sequencing. The germline V gene (reference sequence) gives CDR1 as GTSNPN and CDR2 as SVGIG. After removal of 2 bases from V and 1 base from J, the junction retains 9 bases not matched to a gene. The CDR3 holds 17 amino acids from the cysteine to the phenylalanine. Only the CDR3 part of the read is kept: 51 bases, read in frame from the first base.

The source material was peripheral blood, sampled on day 0 of MenACWY control vaccination. The chain uses TRBV30 and TRBJ2-2; 8 central nucleotides agree with TRBD1. The clonotype was recovered from an adult in good health. At the DNA level, the sequence is TGTGCCTGGAGTAAGCGACAGGGGTCAAGGAACACCGGGGAGCTGTTTTTT. This yields the protein CAWSKRQGSRNTGELFF.